In this sample, the clone carrying this TCR beta chain turned up once. Antigen specificity is unknown. The data were obtained in a study of T cell responses to AZD1222 COVID-19 vaccine. The assay was immunoSEQ multiplex PCR, and TCRdb's table has in-frame clones only and misses some. The repertoire holds some 200,000 clones, with 90% to 95% as singletons. Overall study findings and caveats: Spike-specific TCR repertoires showed rising breadth and depth after two AZD1222 doses. Repertoires were obtained only post-peak T cell response. Within unmutated variant regions lay the reported targets of nearly half of spike-specific TCRs.

The source material was peripheral blood, sampled 28 days after the second AZD1222 dose. The TCR comes from an adult who received the AZD1222 COVID-19 vaccine.

The DNA of the CDR3 is TGTGCCAGCATCAACGATATGGTTCTTCATGACAGGGGCGGCACCGGGGAGCTGTTTTTT. Its protein is CASINDMVLHDRGGTGELFF. The rearrangement joins TRBV9 to TRBJ2-2; 8 positions match TRBD1. V gave up 6 bases and J gave up 4 bases; unmatched junction bases: 23. There are 20 residues in the CDR3. Germline V CDR1 and CDR2: SGDLS, YYNGEE.